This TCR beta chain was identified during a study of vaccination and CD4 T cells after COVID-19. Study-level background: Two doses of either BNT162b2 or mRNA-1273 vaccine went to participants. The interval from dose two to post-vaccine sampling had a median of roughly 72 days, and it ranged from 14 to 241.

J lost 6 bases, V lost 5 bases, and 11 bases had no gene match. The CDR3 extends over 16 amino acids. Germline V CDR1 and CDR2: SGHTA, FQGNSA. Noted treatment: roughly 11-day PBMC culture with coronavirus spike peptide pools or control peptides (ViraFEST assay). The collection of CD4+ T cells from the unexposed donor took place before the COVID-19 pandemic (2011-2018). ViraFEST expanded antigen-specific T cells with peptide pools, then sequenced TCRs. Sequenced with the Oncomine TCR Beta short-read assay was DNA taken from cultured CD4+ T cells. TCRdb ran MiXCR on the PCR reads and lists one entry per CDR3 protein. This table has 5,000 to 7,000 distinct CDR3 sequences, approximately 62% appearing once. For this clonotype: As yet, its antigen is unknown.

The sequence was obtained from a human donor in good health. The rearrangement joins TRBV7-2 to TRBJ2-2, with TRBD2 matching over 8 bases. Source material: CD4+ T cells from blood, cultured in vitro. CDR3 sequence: CASSLGTSRAPGELFF. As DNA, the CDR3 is TGTGCCAGCAGCCTCGGGACTAGTAGGGCCCCCGGGGAGCTGTTTTTT.